This TCR beta chain was identified during a study of lymphopenia after photon versus proton radiotherapy. Points from the study as a whole: Survival link was tested only in deceased patients; proton benefit remains a possibility.

Per the germline V gene, CDR1 is SGHDN and CDR2 is FVKESK. After removal of 4 bases from V and 1 base from J, the junction contained 6 bases not matched to a gene. CDR3 size: 15 residues. Method: immunoSEQ multiplex PCR; TCRdb's copy keeps in-frame clones and lacks some. The sample lists 77,000 or so clones; more than 70% were seen once. With respect to this clone: Antigen unknown.

The sequenced sample was peripheral blood, obtained from a patient treated with proton-based radiotherapy. The chain has TRBV14 and TRBJ2-5; TRBD1 aligns across 7 bases. This sequence was found in a man aged 60-69 years with pancreatic cancer. CDR3 DNA sequence: TGTGCCAGCAGCCCAATGGGGACAGTCCAAGAGACCCAGTACTTC. It is translated as CASSPMGTVQETQYF.